A selection of T cell receptor beta chains follows, all from one sample in a study of CD8 T cells in Susac syndrome. TCRdb reprocessed the immunoSEQ multiplex PCR reads with MiXCR, giving one entry per CDR3 protein. This sample carries 400,000 or so distinct CDR3 sequences, more than 80% of them seen once, and the ten largest clones take about 0.12%. The sample comprised CD8+ T cells from PBMCs. These receptors all come from a human donor with multiple sclerosis. The CDR3 runs from the conserved cysteine through the conserved F or W. A D gene is named only where the DNA matches it firmly. A clone size is listed for some rows: how often the clone was seen (once, few, many), or a class if it is expanded.

d_gene	abundance	v_gene	j_gene	CDR3aa	CDR3nt
TRBD1	.	TRBV27	TRBJ1-5	CASSFGQVNQPQHF	TGTGCCAGCAGTTTCGGACAGGTCAATCAGCCCCAGCATTTT
TRBD2	.	TRBV10-3	TRBJ2-1	CAISESGLGLYNEQFF	TGTGCCATCAGTGAGTCGGGACTAGGCCTCTACAATGAGCAGTTCTTC
.	.	TRBV7-8	TRBJ1-5	CASSPQESSNQPQHF	TGTGCCAGCAGCCCCCAGGAGTCTAGCAATCAGCCCCAGCATTTT
.	once	TRBV20-1	TRBJ2-1	CSASRPIGGNEQFF	TGCAGTGCTAGTCGACCTATCGGGGGCAATGAGCAGTTCTTC
.	.	TRBV12-3/TRBV12-4	TRBJ2-1	CASRGERASEQFF	TGTGCCAGCAGGGGCGAAAGGGCCAGTGAGCAGTTCTTC
.	.	TRBV15	TRBJ1-1	CATSRDRGGTEVSEAFF	TGTGCCACCAGCAGAGATCGGGGCGGGACCGAGGTCTCTGAAGCTTTCTTT
TRBD2	.	TRBV4-2	TRBJ2-3	CASSQGHWREGPNTQYF	TGTGCCAGCAGCCAAGGTCACTGGCGGGAGGGCCCGAATACGCAGTATTTT
.	.	TRBV6-5	TRBJ1-1	CASSYGWVNTEAFF	TGTGCCAGCAGTTACGGCTGGGTGAACACTGAAGCTTTCTTT
.	.	TRBV7-9	TRBJ1-1	CASSFVSETEAFF	TGTGCCAGCAGCTTTGTAAGTGAAACTGAAGCTTTCTTT
TRBD1	.	TRBV7-9	TRBJ2-5	CASSPRAGGQETQYF	TGTGCCAGCAGCCCACGGGCAGGGGGCCAAGAGACCCAGTACTTC
.	.	TRBV4-1	TRBJ1-2	CASSQDPADYYGYTF	TGCGCCAGCAGCCAAGATCCGGCAGACTACTATGGCTACACCTTC
.	.	TRBV12-3/TRBV12-4	TRBJ1-2	CASSFTTTYGYTF	TGTGCCAGCAGTTTTACCACAACCTATGGCTACACCTTC
.	.	TRBV7-9	TRBJ1-1	CASIITGTPEAFF	TGTGCCAGCATCATCACCGGGACACCCGAAGCTTTCTTT
.	.	TRBV6-2/TRBV6-3	TRBJ1-1	CASSPFRGLNTEAFF	TGTGCCAGCAGTCCTTTCAGGGGCCTGAACACTGAAGCTTTCTTT
.	.	TRBV27	TRBJ2-3	CASSLSGVPTQMDTQYF	TGTGCCAGCAGTTTAAGCGGCGTACCGACGCAGATGGATACGCAGTATTTT
.	.	TRBV28	TRBJ1-2	CASSFYDIQNYGYTF	TGTGCCAGCAGTTTTTACGACATTCAAAACTATGGCTACACCTTC
.	.	TRBV10-3	TRBJ1-2	CAISEPYPLWGQTRNTF	TGTGCCATCAGTGAGCCGTATCCCCTTTGGGGGCAGACAAGGAACACCTTC
.	.	TRBV27	TRBJ2-7	CASSSGIYYEQYF	TGTGCCAGCAGTTCCGGGATCTACTACGAGCAGTACTTC
.	.	TRBV2	TRBJ2-1	CASEPTSELNEQFF	TGTGCCAGCGAACCGACTAGTGAGTTGAATGAGCAGTTCTTC
TRBD1	once	TRBV6-5	TRBJ2-1	CASNLPGQGFNEQFF	TGTGCCAGCAACCTCCCGGGACAGGGGTTCAATGAGCAGTTCTTC
.	.	TRBV7-9	TRBJ2-7	CASSRYSGSEQYF	TGTGCCAGCAGCCGTTACTCAGGATCCGAGCAGTACTTC
.	.	TRBV11-2	TRBJ1-1	CASSLDWAGNTEAFF	TGTGCCAGCAGCTTAGATTGGGCCGGGAACACTGAAGCTTTCTTT
TRBD2	.	TRBV7-2	TRBJ2-7	CASRSSGLAGLAYEQYF	TGTGCCAGCAGATCCTCTGGACTAGCGGGATTAGCCTACGAGCAGTACTTC
TRBD1	.	TRBV12-3/TRBV12-4	TRBJ1-1	CASSLNQGGSYVNTEAFF	TGTGCCAGCAGTTTGAACCAAGGGGGCTCTTACGTGAACACTGAAGCTTTCTTT
.	.	TRBV7-9	TRBJ1-1	CASSLGEIAEAFF	TGTGCCAGCAGCTTAGGTGAGATCGCTGAAGCTTTCTTT
.	.	TRBV24-1	TRBJ1-5	CATSEDWTNQPQHF	TGTGCCACCAGTGAGGACTGGACGAATCAGCCCCAGCATTTT